Listed here are 2 T cell receptor beta chains from one sample, sequenced in a study of T-cell reconstitution after alpha-beta-depleted transplantation in children (dated by TCRdb to the mid-2010s). The sample's treatment or condition label, in plain terms: allogeneic hematopoietic cell transplantation with graft depleted of TCRalphabeta T cells and CD19 B cells. The library was prepared using PCR. The run used an Illumina HiSeq 2500. TCR libraries were prepared with molecular barcoding, using unique molecular identifiers to normalize TCRbeta repertoire quantification. TCRdb redid the processing of the public reads, applying fastp at Q25 and MiXCR, and retained in-frame beta chains. Identical CDR3 protein sequences are pooled into one entry, listed with their most common genes and DNA. The sample table shows over 45,000 distinct CDR3 sequences, and about 40% are seen once. 95% to 98% of the sample comes from the top ten.

The sample here was PBMCs, mostly from graft donor cells, taken 360 days after TCRalphabeta/CD19-depleted stem cell transplant. The receptor source for this set is a male patient aged 10 to 17 who had a stem cell transplant for acute lymphoblastic leukemia, so the T cells may come from the graft donor.

This clonotype has more than one count but fewer than ten. CDR3 protein: CAISGGSDRETQYF. The CDR3 region has the DNA TGTGCCATCAGTGGGGGGTCGGATAGGGAGACCCAGTACTTC. The chain employs TRBV10-3 and TRBJ2-5; the D call may be TRBD1 or TRBD2 (5 bases each). Trimming removed 4 bases from V and 5 bases from J, with 14 bases in between. The germline V gene has CDR1 ENHRY and CDR2 SYGVKD. The CDR3 sequence is 14 residues long.

The chain joins TRBV28 to TRBJ2-1, with 10 bases matching TRBD2. CDR1 is MDHEN and CDR2 is SYDVKM in the germline V gene. CDR3 length: 16 residues. V gave up 5 bases and J gave up 7 bases; unmatched junction bases: 11. In DNA, the CDR3 is TGTGCCAGCAGTGACGCAGCGGGAGGGTATTTTAATGAGCAGTTCTTC. As protein: CASSDAAGGYFNEQFF.